The 26 T cell receptor beta chains reported below all come from one sample, sequenced in a study of cytomegalovirus exposure and HLA in healthy donors. PCR was performed using 60 Vbeta and 13 Jbeta primers. The data were produced by immunoSEQ multiplex PCR, yet TCRdb's version contains in-frame clones alone and is incomplete. The profile covers fewer than 250,000 clones, with 75% to 80% appearing a single time and 1.5% to 2% taken by the ten largest. The sample taken for sequencing was PBMCs. The receptors were sampled from a male donor in good health and CMV-seronegative.

The chain employs TRBV2 and TRBJ2-5; 8 positions agree with TRBD2. CDR1 and CDR2 (germline): SNHLY, FYNNEI. V shed 6 bases and J 0 bases; nucleotides not matched to a gene: 3. The CDR3 spans 14 residues. The CDR3, as DNA: TGTGCCAGCAGACTTAGCGGGAACCAAGAGACCCAGTACTTC. Protein product: CASRLSGNQETQYF. Together with reference TRBV2 and TRBJ2-5, the CDR3 gives the full variable domain: EPEVTQTPSHQVTQMGQEVILRCVPISNHLYFYWYRQILGQKVEFLVSFYNNEISEKSEIFDDQFSVERPDGSNFTLKIRSTKLEDSAMYFCASRLSGNQETQYFGPGTRLLVL.

The chain joins TRBV2 to TRBJ2-1, with 12 bases that match TRBD2. Looked up from germline, CDR1 is SNHLY and CDR2 is FYNNEI. The CDR3 has 14 amino acids. The V and J ends lost 10 bases and 6 bases, in that order; junction bases with no gene match: 7. CDR3 protein: CATRLAGDFNEQFF. DNA of the CDR3: TGTGCCACAAGACTAGCGGGGGACTTCAATGAGCAGTTCTTC.

This chain links TRBV9 with TRBJ2-1; tentatively, D is TRBD1 (6 bases). Per germline, CDR1 SGDLS and CDR2 YYNGEE. The V gene lost 4 bases and the J gene lost 1 base, with 15 bases spanning the gap. This CDR3 is built from 16 residues. The DNA for the CDR3 is TGTGCCAGCAGCCTCCTCGTGGGGGCGTCCTACAATGAGCAGTTCTTC. Residues: CASSLLVGASYNEQFF.

The chain links TRBV18 to TRBJ2-5, with 10 bases lining up with TRBD1. In germline, CDR1 is KGHSH, CDR2 LQKENI. V lost 5 bases, J lost 5 bases, and 5 bases stayed unmatched. The CDR3 has 14 amino acids. The CDR3 loop is CASSIPGQGETQYF. The CDR3 DNA follows: TGTGCCAGCTCAATTCCGGGACAGGGGGAGACCCAGTACTTC.

The V call is TRBV6-1, the J call TRBJ2-3; 10 bases are shared with TRBD1. The V gene's germline CDR1 is MNHNS and CDR2 SASEGT. V lost 5 bases, J lost 1 base, and 3 bases stayed unmatched. The CDR3 is made up of 15 amino acids. This CDR3 is CASSFGTGGTDTQYF. CDR3 bases: TGTGCCAGCAGTTTTGGGACAGGGGGCACAGATACGCAGTATTTT.

The rearrangement uses TRBV29-1 and TRBJ1-2; the match to TRBD1 covers 7 bases. The CDR3 totals 16 residues. V trimming: 3 bases; J trimming: 7 bases; junction bases outside the gene matches: 17. Germline V gives CDR1 SQVTM, CDR2 ANQGSEA. The CDR3 nucleotides read TGCAGCGTTGACCGTAGACAGGGAATGGGAAATGGTGGCTACACCTTC. Its protein is CSVDRRQGMGNGGYTF.

The J gene is TRBJ1-4, the V gene TRBV6-5, with no clear D. The CDR3 is 12 residues long. Trimming removed 5 bases at V and 7 bases at J, with 8 bases between. Germline CDR1 is MNHEY and CDR2 is SVGAGI. The CDR3 protein is CASSVNGEKLFF. The DNA for the CDR3 is TGTGCCAGCAGTGTAAACGGTGAAAAACTGTTTTTT.

This rearrangement joins TRBV28 to TRBJ2-5, with TRBD2 matching 10 bases. Germline trimming cut 6 bases from V and 3 bases from J; bases unmatched to any gene: 7. Germline assignment: CDR1 MDHEN and CDR2 SYDVKM. The CDR3 is 15 residues long. In DNA, the CDR3 is TGTGCCAGCAGCCCATCGCTAGCGGGGGAAGAGACCCAGTACTTC. Translating it yields CASSPSLAGEETQYF.

In its sample, this clone was seen once. V and J are TRBV7-9 and TRBJ2-7; 12 bases fit TRBD2. There are 15 residues in the CDR3. The germline V gene encodes CDR1 SEHNR and CDR2 FQNEAQ (reference sequence). V dropped 5 bases and J dropped 3; count of bases not matched to a gene: 5. The CDR3 DNA sequence: TGTGCCAGCAGCGCAGGGACTAGCGGGTTCTACGAGCAGTACTTC. It codes for CASSAGTSGFYEQYF.

V gene TRBV19 combines with J gene TRBJ2-7, with 12 bases identical to TRBD2. The CDR3 has 15 amino acids. Germline V lookup: CDR1 LNHDA, CDR2 SQIVND (reference sequence). With 4 bases clipped from V and 2 bases from J, the junction kept 3 bases outside the gene matches. For the CDR3, the DNA is TGTGCCAGTAGTACGACTAGCGGGGGAACCTACGAGCAGTACTTC. It encodes CASSTTSGGTYEQYF.

A few counts support this clone. This chain uses TRBV19 with TRBJ1-5, with 10 positions matching TRBD1. The V and J ends lost 5 bases and 11 bases, in that order; junction bases with no gene match: 12. Germline V gene sequence: CDR1 LNHDA, CDR2 SQIVND (reference sequence). This CDR3 comprises 15 residues. Here the CDR3 DNA reads TGTGCCAGTAGTGAGGGACAGGGGTCGCGCGGAGCCCAGCATTTT. This encodes CASSEGQGSRGAQHF.

The chain links TRBV9 to TRBJ2-3, with a possible D match to TRBD1 (6 bases). V was shortened by 3 bases and J by 5 bases, with 16 bases between the two germline ends. Germline CDR1 reads SGDLS; CDR2 reads YYNGEE. The CDR3 has 15 residues. The CDR3 reads CASSALGAGEDTQYF. CDR3 DNA: TGTGCCAGCAGCGCACTGGGGGCAGGTGAAGATACGCAGTATTTT.

V is TRBV6-5 and J is TRBJ1-2; a weak D match, TRBD1 (6 bases). Trimming removed 2 bases at V and 6 bases at J, with 10 bases between. Germline loops: CDR1 MNHEY, CDR2 SVGAGI. CDR3 size: 13 residues. The CDR3 here is CASSYASGDGYTF. CDR3 nucleotide sequence: TGTGCCAGCAGTTACGCGTCAGGGGATGGCTACACCTTC.

J is TRBJ1-2 and V is TRBV30, with TRBD1 identical over 9 bases. Trimming removed 5 bases from V and 4 bases from J; junction bases left unmatched: 17. The CDR3 has 17 amino acids. Per germline, CDR1 GTSNPN and CDR2 SVGIG (reference sequence). The CDR3 here is CAWHRTGQGRNIYGYTF. The CDR3 DNA is TGTGCCTGGCACCGCACCGGACAGGGGCGCAATATCTATGGCTACACCTTC.

The chain joins TRBV30 to TRBJ2-1, with 8 bases identical to TRBD2. The V segment lost 3 bases and the J segment 3 bases; nucleotides outside the gene matches: 7. This CDR3 has 15 residues. Per the germline V gene, CDR1 is GTSNPN and CDR2 is SVGIG (reference sequence). This chain's CDR3 is CAWRSSGTYYNEQFF. The CDR3 nucleotides read TGTGCCTGGAGGAGTAGCGGGACTTACTACAATGAGCAGTTCTTC.

The V and J genes are TRBV28 and TRBJ2-7, with D unresolved. This CDR3 contains 11 residues. With 6 bases removed from V and 4 bases from J, the gap between germline ends came to 7 bases. CDR1 and CDR2 from the germline V gene are MDHEN and SYDVKM. This chain's CDR3 is CASRAYYEQYF. The CDR3 nucleotides read TGTGCCAGCAGGGCATATTACGAGCAGTACTTC. The variable domain in full, completed from reference TRBV28 and TRBJ2-7, reads DVKVTQSSRYLVKRTGEKVFLECVQDMDHENMFWYRQDPGLGLRLIYFSYDVKMKEKGDIPEGYSVSREKKERFSLILESASTNQTSMYLCASRAYYEQYFGPGTRLTVT.

This chain connects TRBV6-4 to TRBJ2-2, with D unclear. This CDR3 spans 13 amino acids. Trimming stripped 6 bases from V and 1 base from J, with 6 bases between. Germline V gene data show CDR1 as MRHNA and CDR2 as SNTAGT. This chain's CDR3 is CASSPGNTGELFF. The CDR3 DNA reads TGTGCCAGCAGCCCCGGGAACACCGGGGAGCTGTTTTTT.

This chain links TRBV7-8 with TRBJ2-1, with 13 nucleotides matching TRBD2. The V gene's germline CDR1 is SGHVS and CDR2 FQNEAQ. The length of the CDR3 is 16 residues. Germline trimming cut 3 bases from V and 7 bases from J; bases unmatched to any gene: 6. The CDR3 loop is CASSFRLAGGRNEQFF. CDR3 DNA: TGTGCCAGCAGCTTCCGACTAGCGGGAGGAAGGAATGAGCAGTTCTTC.

The rearrangement uses TRBV19 and TRBJ2-3; D gene uncertain. Germline V gene data show CDR1 as LNHDA and CDR2 as SQIVND (reference sequence). V lost 6 bases and J lost 0, with 7 bases in between. This CDR3 is 13 amino acids long. CDR3: CASRTRSTDTQYF. CDR3 bases: TGTGCCAGTAGGACTCGGAGCACAGATACGCAGTATTTT.

The sample holds a few counts of this clone. The chain employs TRBV4-3 and TRBJ2-1; 12 nucleotides align to TRBD2. The germline gives CDR1 LGHNA, CDR2 YSLEER. This CDR3 region has 19 residues. Losses at the gene ends were 0 bases for V and 7 bases for J; bases not matched to a gene: 13. CDR3 bases: TGCGCCAGCAGCCAAGATGATTTAGGTTTACTAGCGGGGGGTAATGAGCAGTTCTTC. Translated: CASSQDDLGLLAGGNEQFF.

The J gene is TRBJ2-7, the V gene TRBV27; 10 bases agree with TRBD2. V was clipped by 2 bases and J by 7 bases; unmatched bases: 2. This CDR3 has 13 residues. Per the germline V gene, CDR1 is MNHEY and CDR2 is SMNVEV (reference sequence). Written as DNA, the CDR3 is TGTGCCAGCAGTTTAAGCGGGAGGGAGGAGCAGTACTTC. It specifies CASSLSGREEQYF.

This chain's CDR3 is CASSSQGYEQYF. DNA of the CDR3: TGTGCCAGCAGCTCACAGGGCTACGAGCAGTACTTC. V gene TRBV14 combines with J gene TRBJ2-7; TRBD1 might be the D (6 bases). The CDR3 totals 12 residues. CDR1 and CDR2 from the germline V gene are SGHDN and FVKESK. V was trimmed by 5 bases and J by 3 bases, leaving 8 bases between them.

This chain uses TRBV6-5 with TRBJ1-1, with a tentative D call TRBD1 (5 bases). Trimming left V 5 bases short and J 8 bases short, with 9 bases between. Looked up from germline, CDR1 is MNHEY and CDR2 is SVGAGI. The CDR3 runs to 11 residues. The CDR3 protein is CASSDNREAFF. CDR3 bases: TGTGCCAGCAGTGACAACAGGGAAGCTTTCTTT.

This clone has only one observation. The V and J genes are TRBV29-1 and TRBJ2-1; no firm D call. This CDR3 is 14 amino acids long. Looked up from germline, CDR1 is SQVTM and CDR2 is ANQGSEA. Trimming took off 6 bases at V and 10 bases at J, with 22 bases between the two ends. The CDR3 sequence is CSVLVMRSRPEQFF. The CDR3 DNA is TGCAGCGTGCTCGTTATGCGGAGTCGGCCCGAGCAGTTCTTC.

V is TRBV6-5 and J is TRBJ2-1; 13 bases align to TRBD2. CDR3 size: 14 residues. The V gene end was trimmed by 5 bases and the J gene end by 9 bases; junction bases not matched to a gene: 4. CDR1 is MNHEY and CDR2 is SVGAGI in the germline V gene. This CDR3 is CASSGLAGESEQFF. As DNA, the CDR3 is TGTGCCAGCAGTGGACTAGCGGGGGAGAGTGAGCAGTTCTTC.

This clone has only a few counts. The genes are TRBV5-1 and TRBJ1-4; D is unresolved. V was shortened by 4 bases and J by 7 bases, with 8 bases between the two germline ends. Germline CDR1 reads SGHRS; CDR2 reads YFSETQ. The CDR3 spans 12 residues. The CDR3 reads CASSRDLEKLFF. In DNA, the CDR3 is TGCGCCAGCAGCCGGGATCTTGAAAAACTGTTTTTT. Filled out from reference TRBV5-1 and TRBJ1-4, the complete variable domain reads KAGVTQTPRYLIKTRGQQVTLSCSPISGHRSVSWYQQTPGQGLQFLFEYFSETQRNKGNFPGRFSGRQFSNSRSEMNVSTLELGDSALYLCASSRDLEKLFFGSGTQLSVL.